The 17 T cell receptor beta chains in this list originate from one sample, sequenced in a study of blood T cells in healthy people across ages. With a J-beta primer mix and a sample-barcoded 5' primer, a second PCR ran 7 to 11 cycles. TCRdb re-called the 5' RACE reads through MiXCR, storing one row per CDR3 protein. This table has roughly 790,000 distinct CDR3 sequences, around 46% appearing once. What was sequenced was blood. The receptors shown here come from a woman between 55 and 75 years old in good health.

The rearrangement joins TRBV30 to TRBJ1-4; a possible D gene is TRBD1 (5 bases). The CDR3 has 14 residues. Trimming pared 4 bases from V and 5 bases from J, leaving 14 bases between. CDR1 GTSNPN and CDR2 SVGIG come from the germline V gene (reference sequence). CDR3 coding DNA: TGTGCCTGGACCGGAGGGGCTCACAATGAAAAACTGTTTTTT. It translates to CAWTGGAHNEKLFF. Full variable domain (rest looked up from reference TRBV30 and TRBJ1-4): SQTIHQWPATLVQPVGSPLSLECTVEGTSNPNLYWYRQAAGRGLQLLFYSVGIGQISSEVPQNLSASRPQDRQFILSSKKLLLSDSGFYLCAWTGGAHNEKLFFGSGTQLSVL.

The chain recombines TRBV24-1 with TRBJ1-2; 8 nucleotides align to TRBD1. V gave up 7 bases and J gave up 5 bases; unmatched junction bases: 5. This CDR3 spans 13 amino acids. Germline V lookup: CDR1 KGHDR, CDR2 SFDVKD. CDR3 coding DNA: TGTGCCACCAGCCAAGGGACAGGATATGGCTACACCTTC. It is translated as CATSQGTGYGYTF.

The rearrangement uses TRBV28 and TRBJ1-4, with unresolved D. CDR1 is MDHEN and CDR2 is SYDVKM in the germline V gene. The CDR3 contains 14 residues. Trimming removed 2 bases from V and 4 bases from J, with 8 bases in between. The chain's CDR3 is CASSLTGINEKLFF. The CDR3 DNA follows: TGTGCCAGCAGTTTAACCGGGATTAATGAAAAACTGTTTTTT.

This clonotype was counted between two and nine times. The gene calls are TRBV7-2 and TRBJ2-2; D uncertain. V was clipped by 1 base and J by 1 base, with 7 bases between them. In germline, CDR1 is SGHTA, CDR2 FQGNSA. The CDR3 length is 15 residues. Here the CDR3 reads CASSLGYVNTGELFF. The CDR3 DNA follows: TGTGCCAGCAGCTTAGGATACGTGAACACCGGGGAGCTGTTTTTT.

In regard to this clonotype: Germline is not matched at one junction end, which may reflect a read error. The CDR3 DNA follows: TGTGTCAGCAGCGTAGATTGGAGGTCACCCCTCCACTTT. Amino acid sequence: CVSSVDWRSPLHF. The chain combines TRBV9 with TRBJ1-6; D uncertain. The CDR3 has 13 residues. CDR1 is SGDLS, CDR2 YYNGEE, per germline.

The chain links TRBV7-2 to TRBJ1-1; D ambiguous. The CDR3 runs 15 residues. Germline V gene lookup returns CDR1 SGHTA and CDR2 FQGNSA. Between the trimmed V and J ends, which lost 0 bases and 1 base, there was a span of 9 bases. CDR3 protein: CASSLASGANTEAFF. Written as DNA, the CDR3 is TGTGCCAGCAGCTTAGCAAGCGGCGCGAACACTGAAGCTTTCTTT.

The chain carries TRBV12-3 or TRBV12-4 and TRBJ1-2; D is unresolved. V lost 3 bases and J lost 13, with 9 bases in between. The CDR3 consists of 10 residues. This chain's CDR3 is CASSFPKPTF. CDR3 sequence (DNA): TGTGCCAGCAGTTTCCCAAAACCCACCTTC.

This clonotype has more than one count but fewer than ten. The chain combines TRBV9 with TRBJ1-2, with 8 bases identical to TRBD1. Trimming removed 4 bases from V and 1 base from J; junction bases left unmatched: 6. The CDR3 loop spans 15 amino acids. Germline CDR1 SGDLS, CDR2 YYNGEE. The DNA of the CDR3 is TGTGCCAGCAGCACCGGACAGGGATATAACTATGGCTACACCTTC. Translating gives CASSTGQGYNYGYTF.

This clonotype was recorded once. This chain uses TRBV21-1 with TRBJ1-5; the D call in the table, TRBD1, was not verified against the DNA. TRBV21-1 is a pseudogene. This CDR3 has 15 amino acids. The CDR3 sequence is CARTLTGDSNQPQHF. The CDR3 DNA reads TGTGCCAGGACGCTGACAGGGGATAGCAATCAGCCCCAGCATTTT.

This clonotype was seen just once. V usage is TRBV14 and J usage is TRBJ2-7, with D uncertain. Trimming removed 1 base at V and 0 bases at J, with 7 bases between. The CDR3 extends over 14 amino acids. Per germline, CDR1 SGHDN and CDR2 FVKESK. CDR3 coding DNA: TGTGCCAGCAGCCAAGTACAAAGCTCCTACGAGCAGTACTTC. Its protein is CASSQVQSSYEQYF.

The V call is TRBV7-2, the J call TRBJ1-1; no firm D call. Germline V gives CDR1 SGHTA, CDR2 FQGNSA. V lost 4 bases to trimming and J lost 0 bases, with 12 bases between them. The CDR3 runs 15 residues. CDR3 sequence: CASSSEAGMNTEAFF. CDR3 DNA sequence: TGTGCCAGCAGCTCCGAGGCGGGGATGAACACTGAAGCTTTCTTT.

J is TRBJ2-3 and V is TRBV20-1; D unclear. This CDR3 region has 14 residues. The germline gives CDR1 DFQATT, CDR2 SNEGSKA (reference sequence). Trimming cost V 0 bases and J 4 bases, with 11 bases left between them. The CDR3 sequence is CSARDIVGPDTQYF. Here the CDR3 DNA reads TGCAGTGCTAGAGATATTGTGGGCCCAGATACGCAGTATTTT.

Concerning this clonotype: The germline gene is not matched at one end of the junction; a read error may be the cause. This chain links TRBV3-1 with TRBJ1-2; TRBD1 matches at 7 bases. The germline gives CDR1 LGHDT, CDR2 YNNKEL (reference sequence). CDR3 length equals 15 residues. CDR3 loop: CANSLKGGGFYGYTF. The CDR3 coding sequence is TGTGCCAACAGCCTGAAGGGAGGGGGCTTCTATGGCTACACCTTC. Using reference TRBV3-1 and TRBJ1-2 for the parts outside the CDR3, the full variable domain is DTAVSQTPKYLVTQMGNDKSIKCEQNLGHDTMYWYKQDSKKFLKIMFSYNNKELIINETVPNRFSPKSPDKAHLNLHINSLELGDSAVYFCANSLKGGGFYGYTFGSGTRLTVV.

V and J are TRBV25-1 and TRBJ1-1; 7 nucleotides match TRBD1. This CDR3 region has 15 residues. Germline loops: CDR1 MGHDK, CDR2 SYGVNS. Trimming took 4 bases from V and 0 from J; bases not matched to a gene: 5. CDR3 residues: CASSVAGTVNTEAFF. The DNA of the CDR3 is TGTGCCAGCAGTGTTGCCGGGACAGTGAACACTGAAGCTTTCTTT.

This chain joins TRBV5-1 and TRBJ1-2, with a possible D match to TRBD1 (5 bases). Germline CDR1 SGHRS, CDR2 YFSETQ. The CDR3 has 15 amino acids. V lost 4 bases, J lost 1 base, and 14 bases lay in between. The CDR3 loop is CASSTGDGINYGYTF. CDR3 nucleotide sequence: TGCGCCAGCAGCACCGGGGACGGAATTAACTATGGCTACACCTTC.

The chain employs TRBV7-3 and TRBJ2-7; 8 bases align to TRBD1. Germline CDR1 and CDR2: SGHTA and FQGTGA. The CDR3 sequence is 15 residues long. V gave up 5 bases and J gave up 2 bases; unmatched junction bases: 8. The CDR3: CASSTGQAVPYEQYF. The CDR3 nucleotides read TGTGCCAGCAGCACGGGACAGGCGGTTCCCTACGAGCAGTACTTC.

The gene calls are TRBV20-1 and TRBJ2-7; D not resolved. The CDR3 is made up of 12 amino acids. Trimming took off 2 bases at V and 3 bases at J, with 8 bases between the two ends. Per the germline V gene, CDR1 is DFQATT and CDR2 is SNEGSKA (reference sequence). The CDR3 spells CSARLQSYEQYF. The DNA for the CDR3 is TGCAGTGCTAGACTCCAAAGCTACGAGCAGTACTTC.